The 5 T cell receptor beta chains presented below share a single source sample, sequenced in a study of siplizumab effects on memory and regulatory T cells. The assay was immunoSEQ multiplex PCR, and TCRdb's table has in-frame clones only and misses some. The sample shows under 100,000 clones, approximately 86% of them seen only once. Sequencing input: Tregs sorted from blood. The receptor source for this set is a human donor in good health.

The gene calls are TRBV7-2 and TRBJ1-1, with 8 bases fitting TRBD1. The CDR3 contains 13 residues. V dropped 4 bases and J dropped 5; count of bases not matched to a gene: 3. Germline lookup yields CDR1 SGHTA and CDR2 FQGNSA. The CDR3 coding sequence is TGTGCCAGCAGCTCTAACAGGGGGACTGAAGCTTTCTTT. Translating it yields CASSSNRGTEAFF.

This chain joins TRBV7-2 and TRBJ1-4; TRBD1 matches at 7 bases. Germline loops: CDR1 SGHTA, CDR2 FQGNSA. This CDR3 is 15 amino acids long. Losses at the gene ends were 4 bases for V and 7 bases for J; bases not matched to a gene: 9. In DNA, the CDR3 is TGTGCCAGCAGCTACAACAGGGGAATTGGTGAAAAACTGTTTTTT. Residues: CASSYNRGIGEKLFF. Variable domain in full (rest from reference TRBV7-2 and TRBJ1-4): GAGVSQSPSNKVTEKGKDVELRCDPISGHTALYWYRQSLGQGLEFLIYFQGNSAPDKSGLPSDRFSAERTGGSVSTLTIQRTQQEDSAVYLCASSYNRGIGEKLFFGSGTQLSVL.

The V gene is TRBV27, the J gene TRBJ1-1, with 8 bases identical to TRBD1. CDR1 is MNHEY, CDR2 SMNVEV, per germline (reference sequence). Germline trimming cut 6 bases from V and 6 bases from J; bases unmatched to any gene: 12. The CDR3 spans 15 residues. Written as DNA, the CDR3 is TGTGCCAGCAGAGATCCGAACAGGGGGAGGGCTGAAGCTTTCTTT. Translation gives CASRDPNRGRAEAFF.

V usage is TRBV6-5 and J usage is TRBJ1-1; no definite D call. The germline gives CDR1 MNHEY, CDR2 SVGAGI. This CDR3 contains 14 residues. Trimming removed 0 bases at V and 4 bases at J, with 9 bases between. For the CDR3, the DNA is TGTGCCAGCAGTTACTCGAAATCGGGCACTGAAGCTTTCTTT. Translation gives CASSYSKSGTEAFF.

This clone was seen a handful of times. This chain links TRBV5-8 with TRBJ1-1; D remains unclear. The CDR3 consists of 13 residues. Germline V gives CDR1 SGHTS, CDR2 YDEGEE. Trimming cost V 4 bases and J 6 bases, with 13 bases left between them. The CDR3 DNA follows: TGTGCCAGCAGCCCACTACTCGTCGCTGAAGCTTTCTTT. Amino acids: CASSPLLVAEAFF.